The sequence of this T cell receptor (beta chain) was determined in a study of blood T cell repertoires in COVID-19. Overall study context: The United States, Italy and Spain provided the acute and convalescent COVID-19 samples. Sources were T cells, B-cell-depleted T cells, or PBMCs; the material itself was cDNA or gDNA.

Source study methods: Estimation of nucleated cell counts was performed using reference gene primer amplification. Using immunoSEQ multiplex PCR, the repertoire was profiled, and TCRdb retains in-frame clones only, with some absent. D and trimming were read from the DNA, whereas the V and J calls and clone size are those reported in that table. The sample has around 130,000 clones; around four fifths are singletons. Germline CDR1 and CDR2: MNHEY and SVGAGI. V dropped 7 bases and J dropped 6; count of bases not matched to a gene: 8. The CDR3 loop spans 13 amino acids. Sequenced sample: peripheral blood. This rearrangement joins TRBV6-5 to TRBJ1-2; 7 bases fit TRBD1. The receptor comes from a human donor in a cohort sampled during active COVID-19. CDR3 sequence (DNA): TGTGCCAGCACCCAGGGACAGCTGAATGGCTACACCTTC. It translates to CASTQGQLNGYTF.